This T cell receptor beta chain was identified in a study of CD8+ T cells in alopecia areata. The table lists this clone with a few counts. Gene names follow the mouse nomenclature. Sorting relied on CD4, CD8alpha, NKG2D, NKG2ACE and other markers applied to pooled cutaneous lymph node cells. Investigators isolated RNA and reverse transcribed it into cDNA to act as the sequencing template. Here immunoSEQ multiplex PCR was the method, and the copy in TCRdb shows in-frame clones only, minus some. The record shows roughly 260,000 clones for this sample, with no singletons present. This clonotype was sampled from a C3H/HeJ mouse with alopecia areata. The MHC haplotype of the strain is H2-k. Sequencing was carried out using CD4+ T cells sorted from a lymph node.

The part of the CDR3 DNA that was read is TGTGCTAGCGACACAGCCCAAGAC. As protein: CASDTAQD. The full CDR3 is CASDTAQDTQYF. The chain links TRBV29 to TRBJ2-5; D is ambiguous. The read halts 4 residues ahead of the CDR3 end, with the missing end drawn from the germline J gene. Trimming pared 8 bases from V and 2 bases from J, leaving 8 bases between. Germline values: CDR1 MSHET, CDR2 SYDVDS. The CDR3 consists of 12 residues.